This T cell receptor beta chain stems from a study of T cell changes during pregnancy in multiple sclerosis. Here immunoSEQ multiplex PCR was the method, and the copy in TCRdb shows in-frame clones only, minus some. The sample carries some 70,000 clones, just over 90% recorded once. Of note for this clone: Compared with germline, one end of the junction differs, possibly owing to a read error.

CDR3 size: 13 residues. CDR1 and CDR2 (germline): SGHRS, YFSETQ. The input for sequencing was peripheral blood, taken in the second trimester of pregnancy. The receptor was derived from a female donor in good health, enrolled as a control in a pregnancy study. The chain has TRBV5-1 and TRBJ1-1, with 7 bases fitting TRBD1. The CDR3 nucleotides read TGCACCAGACCAGGGGGTTCGAACACTGAAGCTTTCTTT. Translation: CTRPGGSNTEAFF. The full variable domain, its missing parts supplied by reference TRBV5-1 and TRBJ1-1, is KAGVTQTPRYLIKTRGQQVTLSCSPISGHRSVSWYQQTPGQGLQFLFEYFSETQRNKGNFPGRFSGRQFSNSRSEMNVSTLELGDSALYLCTRPGGSNTEAFFGQGTRLTVV.